Listed below are T cell receptor beta chains from one sample, sequenced in a study of cytomegalovirus exposure and HLA in healthy donors. This table comes from immunoSEQ multiplex PCR, and its TCRdb copy is limited to in-frame clones, with some not included. The sample lists about 85,000 clones; 60% to 80% were seen once. Source material: PBMCs. The source of these receptors is a woman aged 45-59 years in good health and CMV-seropositive. CDR3s include the opening cysteine and the closing phenylalanine or tryptophan. A D gene is named only where the DNA matches it firmly. Size is omitted from some rows. Given values are once, few, many or a class for expanded clones.

CDR3aa: CASSFSGVAGTQYF; CDR3nt: TGTGCCAGCAGCTTCTCTGGAGTCGCCGGGACCCAGTACTTC; abundance: -; j_gene: TRBJ2-5; v_gene: TRBV5-6; d_gene: -
CDR3aa: CASFAAGAANTEAFF; CDR3nt: TGCGCCAGTTTTGCTGCGGGTGCTGCGAACACTGAAGCTTTCTTT; abundance: -; j_gene: TRBJ1-1; v_gene: TRBV5-1; d_gene: -
CDR3aa: CASRTRVDTEAFF; CDR3nt: TGTGCCAGCAGGACCAGGGTTGACACTGAAGCTTTCTTT; abundance: -; j_gene: TRBJ1-1; v_gene: TRBV2; d_gene: -
CDR3aa: CASSLAQAYYGYTF; CDR3nt: TGCGCCAGCAGCTTGGCCCAGGCCTACTATGGCTACACCTTC; abundance: -; j_gene: TRBJ1-2; v_gene: TRBV5-1; d_gene: -
CDR3aa: CAIRPTSGGAGELFF; CDR3nt: TGTGCCATCAGACCAACTAGCGGGGGGGCCGGGGAGCTGTTTTTT; abundance: -; j_gene: TRBJ2-2; v_gene: TRBV10-3; d_gene: TRBD2
CDR3aa: CASSLGTENEKLFF; CDR3nt: TGTGCCAGCAGCTTAGGGACAGAAAATGAAAAACTGTTTTTT; abundance: -; j_gene: TRBJ1-4; v_gene: TRBV7-9; d_gene: -
CDR3aa: CASSLNLGRGGGNNQPQHF; CDR3nt: TGTGCCAGCAGCTTAAATTTGGGGAGAGGGGGTGGTAACAATCAGCCCCAGCATTTT; abundance: -; j_gene: TRBJ1-5; v_gene: TRBV5-5; d_gene: -
CDR3aa: CASSLKPRTGPGLAGGRTGELFF; CDR3nt: TGTGCCAGCAGCTTAAAGCCAAGAACAGGGCCGGGACTAGCGGGAGGGAGAACCGGGGAGCTGTTTTTT; abundance: -; j_gene: TRBJ2-2; v_gene: TRBV7-3; d_gene: TRBD2
CDR3aa: CASGYRGQGTEAFF; CDR3nt: TGTGCCAGTGGGTACAGGGGGCAGGGTACTGAAGCTTTCTTT; abundance: -; j_gene: TRBJ1-1; v_gene: TRBV19; d_gene: TRBD1
CDR3aa: CASSLDTGGDREKLFF; CDR3nt: TGTGCCAGCAGCTTAGATACGGGAGGGGATCGTGAAAAACTGTTTTTT; abundance: -; j_gene: TRBJ1-4; v_gene: TRBV11-3; d_gene: -
CDR3aa: CACFRRGTNEKLFF; CDR3nt: TGTGCCTGCTTTCGGCGGGGGACTAATGAAAAACTGTTTTTT; abundance: -; j_gene: TRBJ1-4; v_gene: TRBV30; d_gene: -
CDR3aa: CASTPFPPGQGPYEQYF; CDR3nt: TGTGCCAGTACGCCCTTCCCCCCGGGACAGGGACCTTACGAGCAGTACTTC; abundance: once; j_gene: TRBJ2-7; v_gene: TRBV19; d_gene: TRBD1
CDR3aa: CASPPGGSGNTIYF; CDR3nt: TGTGCCAGCCCCCCGGGGGGCTCTGGAAACACCATATATTTT; abundance: -; j_gene: TRBJ1-3; v_gene: TRBV28; d_gene: -
CDR3aa: CASRGLAEEQFF; CDR3nt: TGTGCCAGCAGGGGACTAGCTGAAGAGCAGTTCTTC; abundance: -; j_gene: TRBJ2-1; v_gene: TRBV2; d_gene: TRBD2
CDR3aa: CASSIEAGWVNQPQHF; CDR3nt: TGTGCCAGTAGTATAGAGGCAGGGTGGGTCAATCAGCCCCAGCATTTT; abundance: -; j_gene: TRBJ1-5; v_gene: TRBV19; d_gene: -
CDR3aa: CASSDSSGGSDTQYF; CDR3nt: TGCGCCAGCAGTGATTCTAGCGGGGGGTCAGATACGCAGTATTTT; abundance: -; j_gene: TRBJ2-3; v_gene: TRBV10-1; d_gene: TRBD2
CDR3aa: CAWSVPAGNQPQHF; CDR3nt: TGTGCCTGGAGTGTACCAGCGGGCAATCAGCCCCAGCATTTT; abundance: -; j_gene: TRBJ1-5; v_gene: TRBV30; d_gene: -
CDR3aa: CASSSEDRRSEQFF; CDR3nt: TGTGCCAGCAGCTCCGAGGACAGGAGGAGTGAGCAGTTCTTC; abundance: -; j_gene: TRBJ2-1; v_gene: TRBV11-2; d_gene: TRBD1
CDR3aa: CSVEDHQGWKTQYF; CDR3nt: TGCAGCGTTGAAGACCATCAGGGTTGGAAGACCCAGTACTTC; abundance: once; j_gene: TRBJ2-5; v_gene: TRBV29-1; d_gene: -
CDR3aa: CARPTVRGYEQYF; CDR3nt: TGTGCCAGGCCGACAGTAAGGGGCTACGAGCAGTACTTC; abundance: -; j_gene: TRBJ2-7; v_gene: TRBV19; d_gene: -
CDR3aa: CASSSGQGGHNEQFF; CDR3nt: TGTGCCAGCAGCTCGGGACAGGGAGGCCACAATGAGCAGTTCTTC; abundance: -; j_gene: TRBJ2-1; v_gene: TRBV11-3; d_gene: TRBD1
CDR3aa: CASSSSPSGGLNTGELFF; CDR3nt: TGCGCCAGCAGCTCCTCGCCTAGCGGGGGCTTAAACACCGGGGAGCTGTTTTTT; abundance: -; j_gene: TRBJ2-2; v_gene: TRBV5-1; d_gene: TRBD2
CDR3aa: CASSYSGHYYEQYF; CDR3nt: TGTGCCAGCAGTTACTCGGGACACTACTACGAGCAGTACTTC; abundance: -; j_gene: TRBJ2-7; v_gene: TRBV6-5; d_gene: -
CDR3aa: CASSTNLADTQYF; CDR3nt: TGTGCCAGCAGCACGAACCTGGCCGATACGCAGTATTTT; abundance: few; j_gene: TRBJ2-3; v_gene: TRBV5-4; d_gene: -
CDR3aa: CASGLVLPTSTEAFF; CDR3nt: TGTGCTAGTGGTTTGGTACTGCCCACTAGCACTGAAGCTTTCTTT; abundance: -; j_gene: TRBJ1-1; v_gene: TRBV12-5; d_gene: -
CDR3aa: CATSDPEGDSGSHNEQFF; CDR3nt: TGTGCCACCAGCGACCCCGAGGGGGATAGCGGGTCTCACAATGAGCAGTTCTTC; abundance: -; j_gene: TRBJ2-1; v_gene: TRBV15; d_gene: -
CDR3aa: CASSLSADRAYSPLHF; CDR3nt: TGCGCCAGCAGCCTATCCGCGGACAGGGCTTATTCACCCCTCCACTTT; abundance: -; j_gene: TRBJ1-6; v_gene: TRBV5-1; d_gene: TRBD1
CDR3aa: CASSTTPNTEAFF; CDR3nt: TGTGCCAGCAGTACCACACCGAACACTGAAGCTTTCTTT; abundance: -; j_gene: TRBJ1-1; v_gene: TRBV6-5; d_gene: -
CDR3aa: CASSPGVGHTEAFF; CDR3nt: TGTGCCAGCTCACCCGGGGTAGGGCACACTGAAGCTTTCTTT; abundance: -; j_gene: TRBJ1-1; v_gene: TRBV18; d_gene: -
CDR3aa: CASRDVAGGVDTQYF; CDR3nt: TGTGCCAGCAGGGACGTTGCGGGAGGGGTAGATACGCAGTATTTT; abundance: -; j_gene: TRBJ2-3; v_gene: TRBV7-8; d_gene: TRBD2
CDR3aa: CASSFSGTSYEQYF; CDR3nt: TGCGCCAGCAGCTTTTCCGGGACATCTTACGAGCAGTACTTC; abundance: -; j_gene: TRBJ2-7; v_gene: TRBV5-1; d_gene: -
CDR3aa: CASSPGNTIYF; CDR3nt: TGTGCCAGCAGCCCAGGAAACACCATATATTTT; abundance: once; j_gene: TRBJ1-3; v_gene: TRBV9; d_gene: -
CDR3aa: CASSPDRADNAEAFF; CDR3nt: TGCGCCAGCAGCCCAGACCGTGCGGATAACGCTGAAGCTTTCTTT; abundance: -; j_gene: TRBJ1-1; v_gene: TRBV4-1; d_gene: -
CDR3aa: CASSQSGLNQPQHF; CDR3nt: TGCGCCAGCAGCCAATCAGGGCTCAATCAGCCCCAGCATTTT; abundance: -; j_gene: TRBJ1-5; v_gene: TRBV10-2; d_gene: -
CDR3aa: CASSPPTQVSGNTIYF; CDR3nt: TGTGCCAGCAGTCCCCCCACACAAGTATCTGGAAACACCATATATTTT; abundance: -; j_gene: TRBJ1-3; v_gene: TRBV28; d_gene: -
CDR3aa: CASSSQGGTEAFF; CDR3nt: TGTGCCAGCAGCTCCCAGGGTGGGACTGAAGCTTTCTTT; abundance: -; j_gene: TRBJ1-1; v_gene: TRBV5-4; d_gene: -
CDR3aa: CASSLGGGYTEAFF; CDR3nt: TGTGCCAGCAGCCTCGGCGGGGGGTACACTGAAGCTTTCTTT; abundance: -; j_gene: TRBJ1-1; v_gene: TRBV11-3; d_gene: -
CDR3aa: CASTLFILRQGPNQPQHF; CDR3nt: TGTGCCAGTACCCTTTTTATTCTCCGACAGGGACCTAATCAGCCCCAGCATTTT; abundance: -; j_gene: TRBJ1-5; v_gene: TRBV19; d_gene: TRBD1
CDR3aa: CASSDTGGSTDTQYF; CDR3nt: TGTGCCAGCAGTGATACGGGAGGGAGCACAGATACGCAGTATTTT; abundance: -; j_gene: TRBJ2-3; v_gene: TRBV2; d_gene: TRBD2
CDR3aa: CASSLRDRVSNQPQHF; CDR3nt: TGTGCCAGCAGCTTAAGGGACAGGGTTAGCAATCAGCCCCAGCATTTT; abundance: -; j_gene: TRBJ1-5; v_gene: TRBV11-2; d_gene: TRBD1
CDR3aa: CASSLTGNTEAFF; CDR3nt: TGTGCCAGCAGCCTCACAGGGAACACTGAAGCTTTCTTT; abundance: few; j_gene: TRBJ1-1; v_gene: TRBV5-6; d_gene: -
CDR3aa: CASSHGTSGSSYNEQFF; CDR3nt: TGTGCCAGCAGCCACGGGACTAGCGGGAGTTCCTACAATGAGCAGTTCTTC; abundance: -; j_gene: TRBJ2-1; v_gene: TRBV7-9; d_gene: TRBD2
CDR3aa: CASIPDRSSYNEQFF; CDR3nt: TGTGCCAGTATCCCGGACAGGAGCTCCTACAATGAGCAGTTCTTC; abundance: -; j_gene: TRBJ2-1; v_gene: TRBV19; d_gene: TRBD1
CDR3aa: CAVGTTEAFF; CDR3nt: TGTGCCGTAGGGACTACTGAAGCTTTCTTT; abundance: -; j_gene: TRBJ1-1; v_gene: TRBV6-1; d_gene: -
CDR3aa: CASSQTGTNIQYF; CDR3nt: TGTGCCAGCAGTCAGACAGGGACCAACATTCAGTACTTC; abundance: -; j_gene: TRBJ2-4; v_gene: TRBV5-6; d_gene: TRBD1
CDR3aa: CASSTVRENEAFF; CDR3nt: TGTGCCAGCAGTACGGTCAGGGAAAATGAAGCTTTCTTT; abundance: few; j_gene: TRBJ1-1; v_gene: TRBV27; d_gene: -
CDR3aa: CASSPHFRLGSYEQYF; CDR3nt: TGTGCCAGCAGCCCCCATTTCCGACTGGGCTCCTACGAGCAGTACTTC; abundance: once; j_gene: TRBJ2-7; v_gene: TRBV7-9; d_gene: -
CDR3aa: CSGDSAGLAVF; CDR3nt: TGCAGCGGCGATTCAGCGGGACTAGCGGTCTTC; abundance: -; j_gene: TRBJ2-1; v_gene: TRBV20-1; d_gene: TRBD2
CDR3aa: CSGLENTEAFF; CDR3nt: TGCAGCGGTTTAGAGAACACTGAAGCTTTCTTT; abundance: -; j_gene: TRBJ1-1; v_gene: TRBV29-1; d_gene: -
CDR3aa: CAISESDLSSYNEQFF; CDR3nt: TGTGCCATCAGTGAGTCCGATCTAAGCTCCTACAATGAGCAGTTCTTC; abundance: -; j_gene: TRBJ2-1; v_gene: TRBV10-3; d_gene: -
CDR3aa: CASSEPAENYGYTF; CDR3nt: TGTGCCAGCAGTGAACCCGCGGAGAACTATGGCTACACCTTC; abundance: -; j_gene: TRBJ1-2; v_gene: TRBV2; d_gene: -
CDR3aa: CASSEAGLQHNSPLHF; CDR3nt: TGTGCCAGCAGTGAAGCGGGCCTCCAACATAATTCACCCCTCCACTTT; abundance: few; j_gene: TRBJ1-6; v_gene: TRBV2; d_gene: -
CDR3aa: CASSRDSSSYNEQFF; CDR3nt: TGTGCCAGCTCACGGGACAGTAGCTCCTACAATGAGCAGTTCTTC; abundance: -; j_gene: TRBJ2-1; v_gene: TRBV18; d_gene: TRBD1
CDR3aa: CASSLRQGARYTKNIQYF; CDR3nt: TGTGCCAGCAGCTTACGACAGGGGGCGCGGTATACCAAAAACATTCAGTACTTC; abundance: -; j_gene: TRBJ2-4; v_gene: TRBV7-8; d_gene: TRBD1
CDR3aa: CAWSVPRGRPNQPQHF; CDR3nt: TGTGCCTGGAGTGTACCGAGGGGGCGGCCGAATCAGCCCCAGCATTTT; abundance: -; j_gene: TRBJ1-5; v_gene: TRBV30; d_gene: TRBD1
CDR3aa: CASSDRGTEAFF; CDR3nt: TGCGCCAGCAGTGATCGAGGCACTGAAGCTTTCTTT; abundance: few; j_gene: TRBJ1-1; v_gene: TRBV10-2; d_gene: -
CDR3aa: CASTPGGSTDTQYF; CDR3nt: TGCGCCAGCACCCCAGGGGGATCCACAGATACGCAGTATTTT; abundance: -; j_gene: TRBJ2-3; v_gene: TRBV5-1; d_gene: TRBD1